One sample yielded the 3 T cell receptor beta chains listed below, sequenced in a study of human T cells and chemical hapten exposure. Regarding time point: healthy volunteer bleed at 2 weeks. Whole blood, unfractionated, served as the material for total RNA extraction. TCRdb analysed the RACE reads with MiXCR anew, one entry per CDR3 protein. In the table there are tens of thousands of distinct CDR3 sequences, 6.5% to 8.5% of which are singletons. The sequenced material came from whole blood. The receptors originated from a human donor in good health. Some clones in this sample may be carry-over from other donors' samples.

This clonotype occurred many times. The V and J genes are TRBV28 and TRBJ1-2; D unresolved. Germline CDR1 and CDR2: MDHEN and SYDVKM. The CDR3 totals 17 residues. Trimming shortened V by 4 bases and J by 7 bases, and 25 bases separated the two germline ends. This CDR3 reads CASSWYIGSTMWPGYTF. In DNA form, the CDR3 reads TGTGCCAGCAGTTGGTATATTGGGTCCACGATGTGGCCTGGCTACACCTTC.

This chain links TRBV20-1 with TRBJ1-1; maybe TRBD1 (5 bases). The V gene lost 6 bases and the J gene lost 2 bases, with 10 bases spanning the gap. Germline CDR1 reads DFQATT; CDR2 reads SNEGSKA (reference sequence). The CDR3 is 12 amino acids. CDR3 loop: CSARTLNTEAFF. CDR3 coding DNA: TGCAGTGCGCGGACACTCAACACTGAAGCTTTCTTT.

This clonotype was detected only a few times. The V gene is TRBV12-3 or TRBV12-4, the J gene TRBJ1-1, with D perhaps TRBD1 (5 bases). V gave up 4 bases and J gave up 1 base, with 7 bases separating them. The CDR3 length is 13 residues. CDR3 nucleotide sequence: TGTGCCAGCAGTTGGGGCAGGAACACTGAAGCTTTCTTT. Protein sequence: CASSWGRNTEAFF.